The 31 T cell receptor beta chains in this list originate from one sample, sequenced in a study of T-cell memory formation after mild COVID-19. TCRdb re-analysed the 5' RACE reads in MiXCR, keeping a single row per CDR3 protein. Here the sample spans around 200,000 distinct CDR3 sequences, approximately 17% being singletons. Sequenced: PBMCs or a T cell subset sorted from them (not recorded which). Receptors were obtained from a man younger than 35 who had mild COVID-19 (a few samples of this study predate the infection). Cell type and time point are not known.

This clonotype was counted only a few times. This chain links TRBV6-5 with TRBJ1-2, with D maybe TRBD1 (6 bases). CDR3 length: 15 amino acids. V lost 0 bases and J lost 4, with 12 bases in between. Per the germline V gene, CDR1 is MNHEY and CDR2 is SVGAGI. The CDR3 DNA sequence: TGTGCCAGCAGTTACTCGAGGGGGGCCGGCTATGGCTACACCTTC. It translates to CASSYSRGAGYGYTF.

The V gene is TRBV20-1, the J gene TRBJ1-2; a possible D gene is TRBD1 (6 bases). Trimming left V 6 bases short and J 0 bases short, with 26 bases between. Germline V lookup: CDR1 DFQATT, CDR2 SNEGSKA (reference sequence). The CDR3 is 18 residues long. Written as DNA, the CDR3 is TGCAGTGCGCGATTTACAGGGAGGTCCGTGCGCACTAACTATGGCTACACCTTC. Its translation is CSARFTGRSVRTNYGYTF.

At least ten counts were recorded for this clonotype. V is TRBV21-1 and J is TRBJ1-4. TRBV21-1 is a pseudogene segment. This CDR3 is 10 amino acids long. The CDR3 sequence is CASGNEKLFF. CDR3 coding DNA: TGTGCCAGCGGTAATGAAAAACTGTTTTTT.

This clonotype was recorded a few times. The rearrangement joins TRBV7-8 to TRBJ2-1; no firm D call. The V end was cut by 5 bases, the J end by 0 bases, with 8 bases between. Germline assignment: CDR1 SGHVS and CDR2 FQNEAQ. The CDR3 sequence is 14 residues long. CDR3 in amino acids: CASSLPLSYNEQFF. In DNA form, the CDR3 reads TGTGCCAGCAGCCTTCCCCTCTCCTACAATGAGCAGTTCTTC.

A few counts support this clonotype. The chain is built from TRBV20-1 and TRBJ1-1; the match to TRBD1 covers 10 bases. CDR3 length: 15 amino acids. V trimming: 0 bases; J trimming: 3 bases; junction bases outside the gene matches: 4. The germline V gene encodes CDR1 DFQATT and CDR2 SNEGSKA (reference sequence). In nucleotides, the CDR3 is TGCAGTGCTAGAGATCGGGACAGGGGCGACACTGAAGCTTTCTTT. Translation gives CSARDRDRGDTEAFF.

The rearrangement uses TRBV28 and TRBJ2-7; TRBD1 is a possible D gene (6 bases). V lost 6 bases and J lost 6, with 15 bases in between. The CDR3 consists of 13 residues. Germline lookup yields CDR1 MDHEN and CDR2 SYDVKM. CDR3 in DNA: TGTGCCAGCAGAACTACAGGGAAAAGCGAGCAGTACGTC. Translated, it gives CASRTTGKSEQYV.

J is TRBJ2-7 and V is TRBV6-1; D gene unclear. Germline loops: CDR1 MNHNS, CDR2 SASEGT. Trimming left V 3 bases short and J 8 bases short, with 5 bases between. The CDR3 contains 10 residues. The CDR3 here is CASSDVQQYF. CDR3 coding DNA: TGTGCCAGCAGTGACGTTCAGCAGTACTTC.

The chain is built from TRBV12-3 or TRBV12-4 and TRBJ1-3, with D unclear. CDR3 length: 13 residues. V was pared by 1 base and J by 4 bases, with 5 bases between. The chain's CDR3 is CASSLVQGNTIYF. The CDR3 region has the DNA TGTGCCAGCAGTTTAGTCCAGGGAAACACCATATATTTT.

A few counts support this clonotype. CDR3 nucleotides: TGTGCCAGCAGCTTTCCGGGGGGGGCAGAGACCCAGTACTTC. Translating it yields CASSFPGGAETQYF. The V gene is TRBV7-2, the J gene TRBJ2-5; 8 positions agree with TRBD2. Germline CDR1 SGHTA, CDR2 FQGNSA. Trimming cost V 3 bases and J 4 bases; bases outside gene matches: 4. This CDR3 has 14 amino acids.

This clonotype was found many times. This chain connects TRBV5-1 to TRBJ2-5; 10 bases are a match to TRBD1. CDR1 is SGHRS and CDR2 is YFSETQ in the germline V gene. V shed 5 bases and J 2 bases; nucleotides not matched to a gene: 6. This CDR3 comprises 15 residues. The CDR3 protein is CASRRTGGIQETQYF. In DNA, the CDR3 is TGCGCCAGCAGGAGGACAGGGGGTATTCAAGAGACCCAGTACTTC.

The V gene is TRBV5-1, the J gene TRBJ2-7, with 7 bases that match TRBD2. With V trimmed by 0 bases and J by 6 bases, 9 bases remained unmatched. This CDR3 contains 15 residues. The germline gives CDR1 SGHRS, CDR2 YFSETQ. CDR3 in amino acids: CASSLGAVTSLEQYF. The DNA for the CDR3 is TGCGCCAGCAGCTTGGGGGCCGTGACTAGCCTCGAGCAGTACTTC.

This clonotype was seen only a few times. The chain uses TRBV6-5 and TRBJ1-1; 9 nucleotides agree with TRBD1. Trimming removed 2 bases from V and 1 base from J; junction bases left unmatched: 2. In germline, CDR1 is MNHEY, CDR2 SVGAGI. The CDR3 extends over 15 amino acids. DNA of the CDR3: TGTGCCAGCAGTTACGCGGACAGGGGGAACACTGAAGCTTTCTTT. Translation gives CASSYADRGNTEAFF.

This clonotype was picked up a small number of times. The V and J genes are TRBV12-3 or TRBV12-4 and TRBJ2-3; no definite D call. V was cut by 1 base and J by 6 bases, with 5 bases left in between. The CDR3 loop spans 12 amino acids. The CDR3 loop reads CASSLGQDTQYF. The CDR3 coding sequence is TGTGCCAGCAGTTTAGGTCAGGATACGCAGTATTTT.

The V and J genes are TRBV13 and TRBJ1-4, with TRBD1 matching over 8 bases. With V trimmed by 0 bases and J by 8 bases, 5 bases remained unmatched. Germline V lookup: CDR1 PRHDT, CDR2 FYEKMQ (reference sequence). This CDR3 has 15 amino acids. The CDR3 DNA sequence: TGTGCCAGCAGCTTAGGCCGGACAGGGCAGGAAAAACTGTTTTTT. This codes for CASSLGRTGQEKLFF.

This clonotype was counted a few times. The chain carries TRBV12-3 or TRBV12-4 and TRBJ2-4; 7 nucleotides agree with TRBD2. Losses at the gene ends were 6 bases for V and 9 bases for J; bases not matched to a gene: 5. The CDR3 has 12 residues. The CDR3 DNA reads TGTGCCAGCAGACCCTCGGGGGGCATTCAGTACTTC. This codes for CASRPSGGIQYF.

This clonotype was recorded a few times. The V gene is TRBV6-7, the J gene TRBJ1-1; D may be TRBD1 (6 bases). TRBV6-7 falls under the ORF class, with uncertain function. Trimming left V 0 bases short and J 5 bases short, with 13 bases between. The CDR3 extends over 15 amino acids. The CDR3 nucleotides read TGTGCCAGCAGTTACTCGATATCCAGGGGTACTGAAGCTTTCTTT. Protein sequence: CASSYSISRGTEAFF.

The rearrangement uses TRBV27 and TRBJ2-4; the D is unclear. This CDR3 contains 15 residues. V dropped 5 bases and J dropped 0 bases, with 11 bases sitting between them. Germline V lookup: CDR1 MNHEY, CDR2 SMNVEV (reference sequence). CDR3 in amino acids: CASSPGPSAKNIQYF. As DNA, the CDR3 is TGTGCCAGCAGTCCCGGGCCATCAGCCAAAAACATTCAGTACTTC.

This clonotype was counted between two and nine times. V gene TRBV12-3 or TRBV12-4 combines with J gene TRBJ2-6; the match to TRBD1 covers 12 bases. The CDR3 runs 17 residues. V dropped 6 bases and J dropped 2; count of bases not matched to a gene: 5. CDR3 sequence: CASRYGTGGPGANVLTF. For the CDR3, the DNA is TGTGCCAGCAGATATGGGACAGGGGGCCCTGGGGCCAACGTCCTGACTTTC.

The chain employs TRBV7-2 and TRBJ1-1, with D possibly TRBD1 on 6 matching bases. CDR3 length: 15 residues. The V gene lost 4 bases and the J gene lost 0 bases, with 12 bases spanning the gap. The germline V gene encodes CDR1 SGHTA and CDR2 FQGNSA. In nucleotides, the CDR3 is TGTGCCAGCAGCTACTCCGGGACACTGAACACTGAAGCTTTCTTT. Protein sequence: CASSYSGTLNTEAFF.

This clonotype was counted only a few times. V and J are TRBV12-3 or TRBV12-4 and TRBJ2-5; a weak D match, TRBD1 (6 bases). CDR3 size: 14 residues. Trimming removed 6 bases at V and 5 bases at J, with 16 bases between. DNA for the CDR3: TGTGCCAGCAGCCAAACAGGGATTGGGGAGACCCAGTACTTC. Translated, it gives CASSQTGIGETQYF.

The V gene is TRBV6-6, the J gene TRBJ1-1; weak D call: TRBD1 (5 bases). The CDR3 runs to 13 residues. CDR1 is MNHNY and CDR2 is SVGAGI in the germline V gene (reference sequence). The V end was cut by 10 bases, the J end by 8 bases, with 20 bases between. This CDR3 reads CATSEGGAGEAFF. CDR3 bases: TGTGCCACCTCTGAGGGCGGTGCAGGGGAAGCTTTCTTT.

Note on this clonotype: This could be a read error, since a much larger clone is one nucleotide away. This chain's CDR3 is CSARDMGASSGYTF. The CDR3 DNA sequence: TGCAGTGCTAGAGATATGGGGGCGTCTTCCGGCTACACCTTC. This chain connects TRBV20-1 to TRBJ1-2; maybe TRBD1 (6 bases). This CDR3 comprises 14 residues. Looked up from germline, CDR1 is DFQATT and CDR2 is SNEGSKA (reference sequence). Trimming took off 0 bases at V and 8 bases at J, with 16 bases between the two ends.

This clonotype was observed a handful of times. The chain employs TRBV7-9 and TRBJ2-3; TRBD1 agrees at 8 bases. The CDR3 has 16 residues. Germline loops: CDR1 SEHNR, CDR2 FQNEAQ (reference sequence). The V segment lost 4 bases and the J segment 3 bases; nucleotides outside the gene matches: 9. DNA of the CDR3: TGTGCCAGCAGCTCTAACCAGGGGGCGCCTACAGATACGCAGTATTTT. As protein: CASSSNQGAPTDTQYF. Full variable domain (outside the CDR3, taken from reference TRBV7-9 and TRBJ2-3): DTGVSQNPRHKITKRGQNVTFRCDPISEHNRLYWYRQTLGQGPEFLTYFQNEAQLEKSRLLSDRFSAERPKGSFSTLEIQRTEQGDSAMYLCASSSNQGAPTDTQYFGPGTRLTVL.

The V call is TRBV4-1, the J call TRBJ1-5; D ambiguous. With 1 base removed from V and 2 bases from J, the gap between germline ends came to 15 bases. The CDR3 sequence is 17 residues long. Germline loops: CDR1 MGHRA, CDR2 YSYEKL. The DNA of the CDR3 is TGCGCCAGCAGCCAAGGGCCCGGGCAGATGCGCAATCAGCCCCAGCATTTT. Residues: CASSQGPGQMRNQPQHF.

V and J are TRBV10-3 and TRBJ2-1, with 8 nucleotides matching TRBD2. This CDR3 region has 15 residues. Germline V gene data show CDR1 as ENHRY and CDR2 as SYGVKD. With 4 bases clipped from V and 3 bases from J, the junction kept 5 bases outside the gene matches. CDR3 DNA sequence: TGTGCCATCAGTGCCGTTAGCGGGGACTACAATGAGCAGTTCTTC. Its protein product is CAISAVSGDYNEQFF.

Ten or more counts support this clonotype. The rearrangement uses TRBV7-2 and TRBJ2-2; D gene uncertain. The CDR3 is 12 residues long. Deletions cut 1 base from V and 5 bases from J, with 2 bases between. The germline V gene encodes CDR1 SGHTA and CDR2 FQGNSA. DNA of the CDR3: TGTGCCAGCAGCTTAGTGACCGGGGAGCTGTTTTTT. Protein: CASSLVTGELFF.

This clonotype was observed a few times. The chain joins TRBV2 to TRBJ1-1; 7 bases agree with TRBD1. Germline V gene data show CDR1 as SNHLY and CDR2 as FYNNEI. The CDR3 consists of 15 residues. V gave up 3 bases and J gave up 4 bases; unmatched junction bases: 8. CDR3 amino acids: CASSEDPTGATEAFF. DNA for the CDR3: TGTGCCAGCAGTGAGGACCCCACAGGGGCCACTGAAGCTTTCTTT. The whole variable domain, remainder taken from reference TRBV2 and TRBJ1-1, is EPEVTQTPSHQVTQMGQEVILRCVPISNHLYFYWYRQILGQKVEFLVSFYNNEISEKSEIFDDQFSVERPDGSNFTLKIRSTKLEDSAMYFCASSEDPTGATEAFFGQGTRLTVV.

This clonotype came up a few times. The genes are TRBV6-5 and TRBJ1-1; unclear D gene. Between the trimmed V and J ends, which lost 3 bases and 0 bases, there was a span of 5 bases. Germline V gene data show CDR1 as MNHEY and CDR2 as SVGAGI. This CDR3 is 13 amino acids long. The CDR3 DNA reads as TGTGCCAGCAGTTATTCAGTGAACACTGAAGCTTTCTTT. Translated: CASSYSVNTEAFF.

The chain carries TRBV23-1 and TRBJ1-5; 9 bases agree with TRBD1. TRBV23-1 is classed as an ORF, of uncertain function. The CDR3 is made up of 14 amino acids. V shed 4 bases, J shed 6 bases, and the junction held 4 bases outside the gene matches. CDR3 coding DNA: TGCGCCAGCAGTCGGTTACAGGGGGCTCAGCCCCAGCATTTT. Protein sequence: CASSRLQGAQPQHF.

The table lists this clonotype with a few counts. J is TRBJ2-3 and V is TRBV6-5; D unclear. The CDR3 consists of 13 residues. The V end was cut by 10 bases, the J end by 7 bases, with 18 bases between. Per the germline V gene, CDR1 is MNHEY and CDR2 is SVGAGI. The CDR3 DNA is TGTGCCACCGGGCCCGCCAGCCTATATACGCAGTATTTT. This gives the protein CATGPASLYTQYF.

J is TRBJ1-1 and V is TRBV6-5; D is undetermined. The germline V gene encodes CDR1 MNHEY and CDR2 SVGAGI. Trimming stripped 2 bases from V and 4 bases from J, with 8 bases between. CDR3 length: 13 residues. The CDR3 nucleotides read TGTGCCAGCAGTTACGCTCACAGCACTGAAGCTTTCTTT. Encoded protein: CASSYAHSTEAFF.